This TCR beta chain was recorded in a study of beta chain features in type 1 diabetes. The study's findings and limits: Compared to healthy donors, patients appeared to have naive, central memory and Treg TCRB repertoires that were more alike. Moderate but significant shortening of TCRB CDR3s was recorded in all four CD4+ subsets from Type 1 diabetes patients. Insertions were fewer and deletions more numerous at VDJ junctions in type 1 diabetes patients. Sequencing of cDNA might inflate the share of cells that strongly express TCR.

Germline V gene data show CDR1 as SQVTM and CDR2 as ANQGSEA. V shed 3 bases and J shed 7 bases, with 10 bases lying between them. The CDR3 covers 11 residues. Expressed TCRB transcripts were sequenced, since all the RNA that had been isolated was reverse transcribed. Using immunoSEQ multiplex PCR, the repertoire was profiled, and TCRdb retains in-frame clones only, with some absent. The sample includes around 140,000 clones, around 13% of them seen just once. Points on this clone: The target antigen is unknown.

The sequence derives from a man younger than 35 with type 1 diabetes. This rearrangement joins TRBV29-1 to TRBJ2-7; D gene unclear. Sequencing input: central memory CD4+ T cells from blood. The CDR3 DNA follows: TGCAGCGTTGAGAACATTAGGGAGCAGTACTTC. It codes for CSVENIREQYF.